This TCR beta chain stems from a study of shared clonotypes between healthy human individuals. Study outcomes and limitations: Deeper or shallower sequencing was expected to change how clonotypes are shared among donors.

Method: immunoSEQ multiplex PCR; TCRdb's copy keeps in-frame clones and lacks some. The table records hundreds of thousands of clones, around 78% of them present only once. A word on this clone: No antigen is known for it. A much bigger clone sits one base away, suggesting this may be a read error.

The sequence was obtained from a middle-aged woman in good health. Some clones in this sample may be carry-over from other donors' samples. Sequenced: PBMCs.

CDR3 loop: CASSPPAGGTDTQYF. CDR3 nucleotide sequence: TGTGCCAGCAGCCCCCCAGCGGGAGGCACAGATACGCAGTATTTT. The rearrangement uses TRBV7-2 and TRBJ2-3; 8 positions match TRBD2. Trimming cost V 5 bases and J 1 base; bases outside gene matches: 5. This CDR3 has 15 residues. The germline V gene has CDR1 SGHTA and CDR2 FQGNSA.